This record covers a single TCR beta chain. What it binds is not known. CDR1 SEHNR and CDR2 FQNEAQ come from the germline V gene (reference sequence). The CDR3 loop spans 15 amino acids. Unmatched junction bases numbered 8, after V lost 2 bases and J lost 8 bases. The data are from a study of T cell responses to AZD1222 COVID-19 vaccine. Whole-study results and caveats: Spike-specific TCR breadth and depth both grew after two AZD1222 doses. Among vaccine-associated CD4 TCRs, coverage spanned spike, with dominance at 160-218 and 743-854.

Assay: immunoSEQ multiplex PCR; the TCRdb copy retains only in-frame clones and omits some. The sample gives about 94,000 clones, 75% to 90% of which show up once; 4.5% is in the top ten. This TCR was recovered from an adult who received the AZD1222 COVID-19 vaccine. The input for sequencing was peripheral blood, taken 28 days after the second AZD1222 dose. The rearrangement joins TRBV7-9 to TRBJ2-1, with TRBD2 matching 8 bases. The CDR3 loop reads CASSLMAGGEDEQFF. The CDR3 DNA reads TGTGCCAGCAGCTTAATGGCGGGAGGTGAGGATGAGCAGTTCTTC.